These 17 T cell receptor beta chains originate from one sample sequenced in a study of healthy donors' naive CD4 and CD8 T cells. Each TCR library used 450 to 600 ng of total RNA and a linear amplification protocol. TCRdb reanalysed the reads using MiXCR and keeps one entry per CDR3 protein. The profile covers some 190,000 distinct CDR3 sequences, with around three quarters appearing a single time and approximately 2.5% taken by the ten largest. The specimen was naive CD4+ and CD8+ T cells sorted from blood, pooled from several donors. Receptors were obtained from a pool of human donors in good health; the sample pools cells from several healthy donors.

V and J are TRBV29-1 and TRBJ1-1; no firm D call. CDR1 and CDR2 from the germline V gene are SQVTM and ANQGSEA. The CDR3 has 12 residues. Trimming cost V 4 bases and J 3 bases, with 9 bases left between them. The DNA for the CDR3 is TGCAGCGTTGTATACAGCCACACTGAAGCTTTCTTT. Its protein is CSVVYSHTEAFF.

This sequence joins TRBV27 and TRBJ2-3, with D hard to call. The CDR3 runs 12 residues. The V gene's germline CDR1 is MNHEY and CDR2 SMNVEV (reference sequence). V lost 3 bases and J 4 bases, leaving 5 bases between the germline ends. CDR3 loop: CASSFPSDTQYF. CDR3 in DNA: TGTGCCAGCAGTTTCCCCTCAGATACGCAGTATTTT.

This clonotype has more than one count but fewer than ten. The chain couples TRBV27 to TRBJ1-1; D unclear. CDR3 length equals 16 residues. V was pared by 5 bases and J by 0 bases, with 16 bases between. Germline V gene sequence: CDR1 MNHEY, CDR2 SMNVEV (reference sequence). The CDR3 DNA reads TGTGCCAGCAGTCCAACCCCTGCGACGGTGAACACTGAAGCTTTCTTT. Its translation: CASSPTPATVNTEAFF.

V and J are TRBV29-1 and TRBJ2-1; 9 nucleotides line up with TRBD2. The V segment lost 4 bases and the J segment 6 bases; nucleotides outside the gene matches: 16. The CDR3 is 17 residues long. The germline gives CDR1 SQVTM, CDR2 ANQGSEA. CDR3 nucleotide sequence: TGCAGCGTTGGGGGAATAATAGCGGGAGAGGGACCCAATGAGCAGTTCTTC. Encoded protein: CSVGGIIAGEGPNEQFF.

This clonotype came up once. The CDR3 sequence is CASSESLAGGSAYNEQFF. CDR3 sequence (DNA): TGTGCCAGCAGTGAAAGCTTAGCGGGAGGGTCTGCCTACAATGAGCAGTTCTTC. This rearrangement joins TRBV6-1 to TRBJ2-1; 11 bases align to TRBD2. CDR3 length: 18 amino acids. The germline CDR1 and CDR2 sequences are MNHNS and SASEGT. Trimming cost V 2 bases and J 2 bases; bases outside gene matches: 8.

The gene calls are TRBV19 and TRBJ1-5; 7 nucleotides line up with TRBD1. Per the germline V gene, CDR1 is LNHDA and CDR2 is SQIVND (reference sequence). V trimming: 7 bases; J trimming: 6 bases; junction bases outside the gene matches: 6. The CDR3 is made up of 13 amino acids. CDR3 in DNA: TGTGCCAGTATGGTACAGGGGTTTCAGCCCCAGCATTTT. It yields the protein CASMVQGFQPQHF.

This chain links TRBV19 with TRBJ2-2; perhaps TRBD1 as D (6 bases). This CDR3 is built from 15 residues. Trimming stripped 6 bases from V and 1 base from J, with 12 bases between. Germline loops: CDR1 LNHDA, CDR2 SQIVND (reference sequence). The CDR3 loop is CASRSNRENTGELFF. The CDR3 DNA follows: TGTGCCAGTAGGTCCAACAGGGAGAACACCGGGGAGCTGTTTTTT. The full variable domain, its missing parts supplied by reference TRBV19 and TRBJ2-2, is DGGITQSPKYLFRKEGQNVTLSCEQNLNHDAMYWYRQDPGQGLRLIYYSQIVNDFQKGDIAEGYSVSREKKESFPLTVTSAQKNPTAFYLCASRSNRENTGELFFGEGSRLTVL.

This chain joins TRBV29-1 and TRBJ2-7, with D possibly matching TRBD1 (5 bases). Germline loops: CDR1 SQVTM, CDR2 ANQGSEA. V was trimmed by 6 bases and J by 4 bases, leaving 10 bases between them. The CDR3 runs to 11 residues. This chain's CDR3 is CSVFDSYEQYF. DNA for the CDR3: TGCAGCGTATTCGACAGTTACGAGCAGTACTTC.

The rearrangement joins TRBV29-1 to TRBJ1-2; D ambiguous. There are 13 residues in the CDR3. Germline CDR1 reads SQVTM; CDR2 reads ANQGSEA. With 2 bases removed from V and 7 bases from J, the gap between germline ends came to 14 bases. DNA of the CDR3: TGCAGCGTTGAAAGGGCGGAGTCTGCTGGCTACACCTTC. This sequence encodes CSVERAESAGYTF.

This chain links TRBV6-2 or TRBV6-3 with TRBJ1-6, with unresolved D. The CDR3 has 15 residues. V gave up 5 bases and J gave up 7 bases, with 15 bases separating them. Germline V gives CDR1 MNHEY, CDR2 SVGEGT. Written as DNA, the CDR3 is TGTGCCAGCAGTACAGACGGACCGGGCAATTCACCCCTCCACTTT. Protein product: CASSTDGPGNSPLHF.

The rearrangement joins TRBV5-1 to TRBJ2-2; unclear D gene. The CDR3 covers 13 residues. With 1 base removed from V and 3 bases from J, the gap between germline ends came to 4 bases. Germline loops: CDR1 SGHRS, CDR2 YFSETQ. The CDR3 DNA follows: TGCGCCAGCAGCTTGCCACACACCGGGGAGCTGTTTTTT. Residues: CASSLPHTGELFF.

The chain employs TRBV27 and TRBJ1-5; weak D call: TRBD1 (5 bases). CDR3 length equals 14 residues. With 1 base removed from V and 4 bases from J, the gap between germline ends came to 8 bases. Germline CDR1 is MNHEY and CDR2 is SMNVEV (reference sequence). The CDR3 spells CASSLWGRNQPQHF. CDR3 coding DNA: TGTGCCAGCAGTTTATGGGGCAGAAATCAGCCCCAGCATTTT.

The chain couples TRBV27 to TRBJ2-4; D possibly uses TRBD1 or TRBD2 (7 bases each). The CDR3 is 17 amino acids. The V and J ends lost 6 bases and 1 base respectively, with 19 bases between them. CDR1 is MNHEY, CDR2 SMNVEV, per germline (reference sequence). DNA for the CDR3: TGTGCCAGCAGCGGGAGGAGTGGGACAGTCGCCAAAAACATTCAGTACTTC. Protein product: CASSGRSGTVAKNIQYF.

The chain recombines TRBV12-5 with TRBJ1-5, with D unresolved. The CDR3 is 15 residues long. Germline V lookup: CDR1 LGHNT, CDR2 FRNRAP. The CDR3 DNA reads TGTGCCAGCAGTTTAGCTCCAAATCCCGGTAGCGACCAGCATTTT. Translating it yields CASSLAPNPGSDQHF.

V and J are TRBV29-1 and TRBJ2-1, with D hard to call. The germline V gene has CDR1 SQVTM and CDR2 ANQGSEA. V shed 3 bases and J shed 4 bases, with 10 bases lying between them. The CDR3 runs 13 residues. The CDR3 reads CSVEAGVYNEQFF. As DNA, the CDR3 is TGCAGCGTTGAGGCTGGCGTTTACAATGAGCAGTTCTTC.

The sample holds a few counts of this clonotype. The junction departs from germline at one end; a sequencing error may be responsible. CDR3 nucleotides: TGTGCCAGCAGCCATCAGGGTTCTATGAACACTGAAGCTTTCTTT. This encodes CASSHQGSMNTEAFF. This sequence joins TRBV5-1 and TRBJ1-1, with TRBD1 as a possible D gene (5 bases). Per germline, CDR1 SGHRS and CDR2 YFSETQ. The length of the CDR3 is 15 residues. The full variable domain, rest sourced from reference TRBV5-1 and TRBJ1-1, is KAGVTQTPRYLIKTRGQQVTLSCSPISGHRSVSWYQQTPGQGLQFLFEYFSETQRNKGNFPGRFSGRQFSNSRSEMNVSTLELGDSALYLCASSHQGSMNTEAFFGQGTRLTVV.

The chain joins TRBV10-3 to TRBJ2-2, with D possibly matching TRBD2 (6 bases). The CDR3 spans 16 residues. Germline CDR1 reads ENHRY; CDR2 reads SYGVKD. Trimming stripped 0 bases from V and 1 base from J, with 9 bases between. CDR3 nucleotide sequence: TGTGCCATCAGTGAGTCGCGTAGCGGGAACACCGGGGAGCTGTTTTTT. It is translated as CAISESRSGNTGELFF.